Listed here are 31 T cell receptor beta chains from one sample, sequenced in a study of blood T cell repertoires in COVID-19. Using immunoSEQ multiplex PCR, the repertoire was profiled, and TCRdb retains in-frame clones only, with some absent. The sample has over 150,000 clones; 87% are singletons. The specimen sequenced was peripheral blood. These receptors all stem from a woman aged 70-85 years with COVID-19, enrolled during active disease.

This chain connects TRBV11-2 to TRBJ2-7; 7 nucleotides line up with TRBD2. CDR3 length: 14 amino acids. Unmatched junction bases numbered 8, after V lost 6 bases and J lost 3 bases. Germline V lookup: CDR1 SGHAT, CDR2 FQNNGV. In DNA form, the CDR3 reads TGTGCCAGCAGATTTGGGGGAGGGATCTACGAGCAGTACTTC. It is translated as CASRFGGGIYEQYF.

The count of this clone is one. The CDR3 sequence: CASSVTNTGELFF. For the CDR3, the DNA is TGCGCCAGTTCGGTTACGAACACCGGGGAGCTGTTTTTT. V gene TRBV5-1 combines with J gene TRBJ2-2, with D hard to call. The CDR3 extends over 13 amino acids. Trimming took 8 bases from V and 0 from J, leaving 8 bases between them. The germline CDR1 and CDR2 sequences are SGHRS and YFSETQ.

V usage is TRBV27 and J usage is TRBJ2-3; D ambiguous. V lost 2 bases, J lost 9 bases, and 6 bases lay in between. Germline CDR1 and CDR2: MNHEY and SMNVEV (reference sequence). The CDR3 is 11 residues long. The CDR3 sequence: CASSLRGTQYF. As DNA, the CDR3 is TGTGCCAGCAGTTTAAGAGGAACGCAGTATTTT.

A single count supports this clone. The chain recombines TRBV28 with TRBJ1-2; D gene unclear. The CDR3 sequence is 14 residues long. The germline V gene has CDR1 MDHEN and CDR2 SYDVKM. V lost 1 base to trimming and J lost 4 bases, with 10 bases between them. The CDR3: CASSLSERGYGYTF. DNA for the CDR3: TGTGCCAGCAGTTTATCAGAGCGAGGCTATGGCTACACCTTC.

CDR3 region: CAVMALSGGTDTQYF. Here the CDR3 DNA reads TGTGCCGTCATGGCGTTGAGCGGGGGGACAGATACGCAGTATTTT. This sequence joins TRBV10-3 and TRBJ2-3, with 9 bases fitting TRBD2. Per the germline V gene, CDR1 is ENHRY and CDR2 is SYGVKD. This CDR3 region has 15 residues. V shed 11 bases and J 3 bases; nucleotides not matched to a gene: 12.

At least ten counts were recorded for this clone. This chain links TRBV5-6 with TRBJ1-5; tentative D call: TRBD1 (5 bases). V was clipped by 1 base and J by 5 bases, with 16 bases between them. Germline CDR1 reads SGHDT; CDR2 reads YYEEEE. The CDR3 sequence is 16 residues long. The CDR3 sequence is CASSLWGAGLHQPQHF. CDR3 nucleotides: TGTGCCAGCAGCTTGTGGGGCGCAGGATTACATCAGCCCCAGCATTTT.

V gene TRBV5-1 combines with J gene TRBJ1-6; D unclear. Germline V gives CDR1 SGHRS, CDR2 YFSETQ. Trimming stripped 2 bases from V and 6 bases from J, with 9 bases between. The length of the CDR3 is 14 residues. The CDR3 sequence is CASSFGEPNSPLHF. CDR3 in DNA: TGCGCCAGCAGCTTTGGGGAGCCTAATTCACCCCTCCACTTT.

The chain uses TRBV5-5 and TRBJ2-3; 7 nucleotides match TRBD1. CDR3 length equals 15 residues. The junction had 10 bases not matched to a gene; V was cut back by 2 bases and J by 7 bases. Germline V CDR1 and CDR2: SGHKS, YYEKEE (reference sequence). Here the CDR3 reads CASSLPGTDRHTQYF. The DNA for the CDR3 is TGTGCCAGCAGCTTACCCGGGACAGACAGACATACGCAGTATTTT.

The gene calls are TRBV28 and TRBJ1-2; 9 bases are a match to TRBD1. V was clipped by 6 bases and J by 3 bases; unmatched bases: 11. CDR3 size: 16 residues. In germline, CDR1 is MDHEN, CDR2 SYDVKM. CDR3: CASRPFSGTGYYGYTF. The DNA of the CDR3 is TGTGCCAGCAGACCCTTCTCCGGGACAGGGTACTATGGCTACACCTTC.

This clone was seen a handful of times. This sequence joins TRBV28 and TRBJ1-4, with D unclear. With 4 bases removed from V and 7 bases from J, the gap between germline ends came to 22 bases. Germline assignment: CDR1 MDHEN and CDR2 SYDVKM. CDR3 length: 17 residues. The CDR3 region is CASSSPTDPKAGEKLFF. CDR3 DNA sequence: TGTGCCAGCAGTTCCCCAACAGACCCAAAGGCAGGTGAAAAACTGTTTTTT.

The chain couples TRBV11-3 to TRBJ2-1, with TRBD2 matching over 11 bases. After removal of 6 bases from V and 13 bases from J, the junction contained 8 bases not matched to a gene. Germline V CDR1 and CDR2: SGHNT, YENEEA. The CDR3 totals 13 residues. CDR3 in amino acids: CASRATSGGVQFF. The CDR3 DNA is TGTGCCAGCAGAGCAACTAGCGGGGGTGTTCAGTTCTTC.

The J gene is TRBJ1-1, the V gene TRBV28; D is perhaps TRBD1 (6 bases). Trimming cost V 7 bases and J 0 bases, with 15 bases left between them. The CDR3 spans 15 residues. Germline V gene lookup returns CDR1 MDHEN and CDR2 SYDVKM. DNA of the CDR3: TGTGCCAGCAAACCCGAGGGGGGGCTGAACACTGAAGCTTTCTTT. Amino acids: CASKPEGGLNTEAFF.

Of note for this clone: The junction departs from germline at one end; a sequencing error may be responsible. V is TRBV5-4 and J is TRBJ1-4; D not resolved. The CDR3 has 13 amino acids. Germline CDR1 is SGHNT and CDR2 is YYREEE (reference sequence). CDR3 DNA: TGTGCCAGCAGCTTCCTTCCTAATAAAAAACTGTTTTTT. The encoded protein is CASSFLPNKKLFF.

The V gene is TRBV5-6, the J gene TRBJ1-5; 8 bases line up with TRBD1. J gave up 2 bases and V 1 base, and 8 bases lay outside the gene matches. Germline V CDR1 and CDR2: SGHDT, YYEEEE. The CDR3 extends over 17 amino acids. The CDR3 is CASSLNQGASRNQPQHF. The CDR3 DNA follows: TGTGCCAGCAGCTTGAATCAGGGGGCATCTCGCAATCAGCCCCAGCATTTT.

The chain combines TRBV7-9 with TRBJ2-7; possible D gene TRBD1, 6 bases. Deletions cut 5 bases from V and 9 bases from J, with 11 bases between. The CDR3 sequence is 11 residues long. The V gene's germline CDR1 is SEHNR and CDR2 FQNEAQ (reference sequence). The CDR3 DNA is TGTGCCAGCAGCCCAGGGGCAGCGCAGTACTTC. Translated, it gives CASSPGAAQYF. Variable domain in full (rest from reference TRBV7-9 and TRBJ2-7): DTGVSQNPRHKITKRGQNVTFRCDPISEHNRLYWYRQTLGQGPEFLTYFQNEAQLEKSRLLSDRFSAERPKGSFSTLEIQRTEQGDSAMYLCASSPGAAQYFGPGTRLTVT.

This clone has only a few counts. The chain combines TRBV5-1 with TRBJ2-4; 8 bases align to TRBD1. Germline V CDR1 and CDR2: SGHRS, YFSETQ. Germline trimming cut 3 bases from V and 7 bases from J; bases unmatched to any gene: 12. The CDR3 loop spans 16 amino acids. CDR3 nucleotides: TGCGCCAGCAGCTCCTTTCCCTTACAGGGGGACAACATTCAGTACTTC. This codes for CASSSFPLQGDNIQYF.

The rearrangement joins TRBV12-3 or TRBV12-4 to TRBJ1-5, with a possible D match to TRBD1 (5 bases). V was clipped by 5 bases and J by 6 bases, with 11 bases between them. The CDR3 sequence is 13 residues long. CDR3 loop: CASSAGPRQPQHF. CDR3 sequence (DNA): TGTGCCAGCAGTGCAGGGCCCCGTCAGCCCCAGCATTTT.

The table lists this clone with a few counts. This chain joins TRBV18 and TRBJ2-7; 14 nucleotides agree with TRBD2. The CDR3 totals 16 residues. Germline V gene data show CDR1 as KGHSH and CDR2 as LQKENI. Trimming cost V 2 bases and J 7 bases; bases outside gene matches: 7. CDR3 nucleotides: TGTGCCAGCTCACCAATCGGACTAGCGGGGGGAAGTGAGCAGTACTTC. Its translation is CASSPIGLAGGSEQYF.

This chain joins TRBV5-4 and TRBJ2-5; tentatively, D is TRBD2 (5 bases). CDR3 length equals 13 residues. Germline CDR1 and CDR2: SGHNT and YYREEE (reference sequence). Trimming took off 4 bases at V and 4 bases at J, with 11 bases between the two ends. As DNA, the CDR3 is TGTGCCAGCAGCCAAGGGAGTGTAGAGACCCAGTACTTC. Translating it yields CASSQGSVETQYF.

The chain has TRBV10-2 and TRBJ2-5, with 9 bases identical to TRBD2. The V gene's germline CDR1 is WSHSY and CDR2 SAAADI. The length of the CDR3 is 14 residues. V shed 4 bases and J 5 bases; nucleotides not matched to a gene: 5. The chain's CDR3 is CASSGTSVSETQYF. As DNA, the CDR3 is TGCGCCAGCAGTGGGACTAGCGTCTCGGAGACCCAGTACTTC.

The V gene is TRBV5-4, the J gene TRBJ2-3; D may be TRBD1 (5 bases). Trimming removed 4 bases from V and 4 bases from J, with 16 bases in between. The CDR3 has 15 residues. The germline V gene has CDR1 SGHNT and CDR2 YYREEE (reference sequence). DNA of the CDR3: TGTGCCAGCAGCCTTGACAGAGGATGGGCAGATACGCAGTATTTT. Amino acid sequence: CASSLDRGWADTQYF. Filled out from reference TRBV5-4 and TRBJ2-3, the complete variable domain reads ETGVTQSPTHLIKTRGQQVTLRCSSQSGHNTVSWYQQALGQGPQFIFQYYREEENGRGNFPPRFSGLQFPNYSSELNVNALELDDSALYLCASSLDRGWADTQYFGPGTRLTVL.

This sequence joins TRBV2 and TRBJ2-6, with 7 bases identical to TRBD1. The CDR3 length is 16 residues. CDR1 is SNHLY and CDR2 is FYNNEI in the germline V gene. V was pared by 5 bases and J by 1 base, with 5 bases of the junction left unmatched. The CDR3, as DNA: TGTGCCAGCAGTATCGGGACAGCTTCTGGGGCCAACGTCCTGACTTTC. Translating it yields CASSIGTASGANVLTF.

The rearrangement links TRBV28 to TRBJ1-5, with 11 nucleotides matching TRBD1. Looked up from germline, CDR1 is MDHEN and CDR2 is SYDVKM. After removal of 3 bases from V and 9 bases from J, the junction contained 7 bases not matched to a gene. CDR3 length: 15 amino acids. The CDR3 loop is CASSLLGTGGMPQHF. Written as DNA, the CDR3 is TGTGCCAGCAGTTTGTTAGGGACAGGGGGTATGCCCCAGCATTTT.

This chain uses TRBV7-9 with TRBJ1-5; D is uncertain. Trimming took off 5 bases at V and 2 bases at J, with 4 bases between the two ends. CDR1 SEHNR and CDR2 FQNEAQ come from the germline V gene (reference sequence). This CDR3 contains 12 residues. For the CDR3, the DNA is TGTGCCAGCAGCCCGGGCAATCAGCCCCAGCATTTT. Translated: CASSPGNQPQHF.

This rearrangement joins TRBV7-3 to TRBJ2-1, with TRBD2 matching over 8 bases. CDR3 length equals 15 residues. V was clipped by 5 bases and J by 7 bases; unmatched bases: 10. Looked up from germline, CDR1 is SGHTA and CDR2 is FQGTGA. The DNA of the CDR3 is TGTGCCAGCAGCCCGGGGGGGGCGAACGATAATGAGCAGTTCTTC. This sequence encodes CASSPGGANDNEQFF. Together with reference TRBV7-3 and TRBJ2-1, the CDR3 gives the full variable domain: GAGVSQTPSNKVTEKGKYVELRCDPISGHTALYWYRQSLGQGPEFLIYFQGTGAADDSGLPNDRFFAVRPEGSVSTLKIQRTERGDSAVYLCASSPGGANDNEQFFGPGTRLTVL.

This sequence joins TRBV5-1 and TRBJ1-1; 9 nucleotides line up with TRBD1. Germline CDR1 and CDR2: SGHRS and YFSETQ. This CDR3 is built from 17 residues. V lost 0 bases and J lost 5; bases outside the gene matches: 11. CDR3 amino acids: CASSLAYPGTGYTEAFF. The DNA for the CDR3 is TGCGCCAGCAGCTTGGCCTACCCCGGGACAGGGTATACTGAAGCTTTCTTT.

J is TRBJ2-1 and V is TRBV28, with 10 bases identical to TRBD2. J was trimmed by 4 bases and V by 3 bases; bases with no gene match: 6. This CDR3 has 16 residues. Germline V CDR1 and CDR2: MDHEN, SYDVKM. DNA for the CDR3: TGTGCCAGCAGTTTCGCGCAGCGGGGGGGTTACAATGAGCAGTTCTTC. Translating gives CASSFAQRGGYNEQFF.

The CDR3 nucleotides read TGTGCCAGCAGCAGGACTAGCGGGGGGGCCGGGTACGAGCAGTACTTC. Its translation is CASSRTSGGAGYEQYF. The chain links TRBV28 to TRBJ2-7; TRBD2 agrees at 15 bases. This CDR3 region has 16 residues. V trimming: 6 bases; J trimming: 4 bases; junction bases outside the gene matches: 7. The germline V gene has CDR1 MDHEN and CDR2 SYDVKM.

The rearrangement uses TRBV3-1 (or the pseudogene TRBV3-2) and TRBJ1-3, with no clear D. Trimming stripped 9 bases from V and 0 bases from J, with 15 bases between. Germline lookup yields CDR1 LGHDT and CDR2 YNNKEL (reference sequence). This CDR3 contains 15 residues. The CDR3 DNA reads TGTGCCAGTAGTGTTGGACTCGCCTCTGGAAACACCATATATTTT. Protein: CASSVGLASGNTIYF.

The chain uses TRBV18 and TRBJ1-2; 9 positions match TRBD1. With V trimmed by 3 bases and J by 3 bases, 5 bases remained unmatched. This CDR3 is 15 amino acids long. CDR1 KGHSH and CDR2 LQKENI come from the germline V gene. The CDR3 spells CASSPGTGLDYGYTF. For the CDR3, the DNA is TGTGCCAGCTCACCCGGGACAGGGTTGGACTATGGCTACACCTTC.

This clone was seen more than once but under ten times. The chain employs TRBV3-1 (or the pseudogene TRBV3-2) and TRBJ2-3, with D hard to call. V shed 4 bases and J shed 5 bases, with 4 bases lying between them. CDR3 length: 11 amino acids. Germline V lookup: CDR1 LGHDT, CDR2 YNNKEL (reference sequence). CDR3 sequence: CASSRGDTQYF. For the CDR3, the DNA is TGTGCCAGCAGCCGAGGAGATACGCAGTATTTT.